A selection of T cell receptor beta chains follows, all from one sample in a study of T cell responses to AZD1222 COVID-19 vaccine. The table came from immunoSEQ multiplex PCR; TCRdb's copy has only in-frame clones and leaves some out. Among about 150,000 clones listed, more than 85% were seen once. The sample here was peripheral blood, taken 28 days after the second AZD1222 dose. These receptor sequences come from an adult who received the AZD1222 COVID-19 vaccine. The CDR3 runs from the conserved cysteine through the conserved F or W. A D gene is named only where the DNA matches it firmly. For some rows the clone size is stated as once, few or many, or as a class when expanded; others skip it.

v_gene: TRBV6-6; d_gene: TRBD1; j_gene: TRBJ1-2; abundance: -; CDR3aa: CASSEPRTGGYGYTF; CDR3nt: TGTGCCAGCAGCGAGCCGCGGACAGGAGGCTATGGCTACACCTTC
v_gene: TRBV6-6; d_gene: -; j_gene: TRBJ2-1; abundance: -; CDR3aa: CASSYSRQNHQFF; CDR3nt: TGTGCCAGCAGTTACTCGAGACAGAATCACCAGTTCTTC
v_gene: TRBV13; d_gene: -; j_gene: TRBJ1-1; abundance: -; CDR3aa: CASSPGPLNTEAFF; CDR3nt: TGTGCCAGCAGCCCCGGCCCGTTGAACACTGAAGCTTTCTTT
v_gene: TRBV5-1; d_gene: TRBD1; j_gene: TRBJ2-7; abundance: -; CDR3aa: CASSNLGDRGHSYEQYF; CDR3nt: TGCGCCAGCAGCAACTTAGGGGACAGGGGGCACTCCTACGAGCAGTACTTC
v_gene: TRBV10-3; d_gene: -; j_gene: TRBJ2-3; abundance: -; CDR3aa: CAISERGHTDTQYF; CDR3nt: TGTGCCATCAGTGAACGGGGGCACACAGATACGCAGTATTTT
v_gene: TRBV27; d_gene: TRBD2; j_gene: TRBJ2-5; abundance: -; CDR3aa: CASRRTSGTQETQYF; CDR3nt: TGTGCCAGCAGGAGGACTAGCGGGACCCAAGAGACCCAGTACTTC
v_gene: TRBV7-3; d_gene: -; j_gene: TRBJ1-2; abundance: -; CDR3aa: CASSLTVAVEGGYTF; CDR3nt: TGTGCCAGCAGCTTGACAGTGGCGGTGGAAGGGGGCTACACCTTC
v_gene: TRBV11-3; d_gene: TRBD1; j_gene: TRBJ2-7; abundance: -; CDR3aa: CASSLAPGQAYEQYF; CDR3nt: TGTGCCAGCAGCTTAGCACCGGGACAGGCCTACGAGCAGTACTTC
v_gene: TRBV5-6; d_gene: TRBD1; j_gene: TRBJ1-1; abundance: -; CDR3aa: CASRTGGLTEAFF; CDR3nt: TGTGCCAGCAGGACAGGGGGGCTAACTGAAGCTTTCTTT
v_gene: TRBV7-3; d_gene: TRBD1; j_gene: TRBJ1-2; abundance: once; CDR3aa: CAVRGHFGYTF; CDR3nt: TGTGCCGTCAGGGGGCATTTTGGCTACACCTTC
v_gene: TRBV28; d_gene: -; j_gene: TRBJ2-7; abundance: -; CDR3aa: CASSLRTVYYEQYF; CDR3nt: TGTGCCAGCAGTTTACGGACAGTTTACTACGAGCAGTACTTC
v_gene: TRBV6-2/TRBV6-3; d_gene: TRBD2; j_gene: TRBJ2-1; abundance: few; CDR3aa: CASSFITGTRGEQFF; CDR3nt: TGTGCCAGCAGCTTTATCACCGGGACTAGGGGTGAGCAGTTCTTC
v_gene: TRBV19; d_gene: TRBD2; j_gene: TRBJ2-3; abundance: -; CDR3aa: CASLGRERGTDTQYF; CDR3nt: TGTGCCAGTCTAGGGCGGGAGCGGGGCACAGATACGCAGTATTTT
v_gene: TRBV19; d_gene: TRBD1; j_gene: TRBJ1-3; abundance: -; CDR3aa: CASSISGQGAGNTIYF; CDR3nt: TGTGCCAGTAGTATTTCCGGACAGGGAGCTGGAAACACCATATATTTT
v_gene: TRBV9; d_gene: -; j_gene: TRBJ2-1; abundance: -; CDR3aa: CASSVGIQGLSSYNEQFF; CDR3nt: TGTGCCAGCAGCGTAGGGATACAGGGTCTGAGCTCCTACAATGAGCAGTTCTTC
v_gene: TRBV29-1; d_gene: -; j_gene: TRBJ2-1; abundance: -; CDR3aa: CSVEPGPNEQFF; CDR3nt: TGCAGCGTTGAACCCGGGCCCAATGAGCAGTTCTTC
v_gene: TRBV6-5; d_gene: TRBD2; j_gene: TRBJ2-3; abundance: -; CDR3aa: CASSWVAGYSTDTQYF; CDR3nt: TGTGCCAGCAGTTGGGTAGCGGGATATAGCACAGATACGCAGTATTTT
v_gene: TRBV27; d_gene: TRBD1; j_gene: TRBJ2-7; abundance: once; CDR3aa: CASSLLGQGYEQYF; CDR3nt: TGTGCCAGCAGTTTATTGGGACAGGGTTACGAGCAGTACTTC
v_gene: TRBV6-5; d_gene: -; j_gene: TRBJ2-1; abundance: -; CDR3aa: CASSYNPGVAWNEQFF; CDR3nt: TGTGCCAGCAGTTACAATCCGGGGGTAGCGTGGAATGAGCAGTTCTTC
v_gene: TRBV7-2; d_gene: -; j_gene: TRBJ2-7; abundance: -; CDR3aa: CASSLQPPDYEQYF; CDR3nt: TGTGCCAGCAGCTTACAACCTCCGGACTACGAGCAGTACTTC
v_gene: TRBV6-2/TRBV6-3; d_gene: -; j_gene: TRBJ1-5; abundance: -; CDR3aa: CASSYPGIPQHF; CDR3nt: TGTGCCAGCAGTTACCCCGGGATTCCCCAGCATTTT